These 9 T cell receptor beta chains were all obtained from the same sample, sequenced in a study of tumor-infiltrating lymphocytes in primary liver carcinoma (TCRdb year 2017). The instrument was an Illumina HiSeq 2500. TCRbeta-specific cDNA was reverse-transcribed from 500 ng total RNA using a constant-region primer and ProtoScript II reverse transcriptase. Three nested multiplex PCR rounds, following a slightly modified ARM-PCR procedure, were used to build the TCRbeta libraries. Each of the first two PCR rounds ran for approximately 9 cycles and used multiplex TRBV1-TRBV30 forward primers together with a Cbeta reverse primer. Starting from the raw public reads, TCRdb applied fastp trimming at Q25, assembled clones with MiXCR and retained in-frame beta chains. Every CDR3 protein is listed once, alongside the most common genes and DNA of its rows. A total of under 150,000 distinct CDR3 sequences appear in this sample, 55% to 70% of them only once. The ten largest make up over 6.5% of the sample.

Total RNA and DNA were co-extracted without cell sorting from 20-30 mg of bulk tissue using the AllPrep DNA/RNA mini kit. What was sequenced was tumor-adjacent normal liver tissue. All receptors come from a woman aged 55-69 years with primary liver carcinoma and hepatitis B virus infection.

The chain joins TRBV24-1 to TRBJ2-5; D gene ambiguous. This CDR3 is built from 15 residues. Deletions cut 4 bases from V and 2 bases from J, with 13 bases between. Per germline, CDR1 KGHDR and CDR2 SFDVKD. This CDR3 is CATSDLSTDQETQYF. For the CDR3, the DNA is TGTGCCACCAGTGACCTGAGCACAGATCAAGAGACCCAGTACTTC.

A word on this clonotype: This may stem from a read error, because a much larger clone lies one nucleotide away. The CDR3 DNA sequence: TGTGCCAGCAGCTTTGGGTCCGGAGCCGTCTCCTACGAGCAGTACTTC. Its translation is CASSFGSGAVSYEQYF. The rearrangement uses TRBV7-9 and TRBJ2-7; D not resolved. This CDR3 is built from 16 residues. V lost 3 bases and J lost 0, with 15 bases in between. Germline values: CDR1 SEHNR, CDR2 FQNEAQ (reference sequence).

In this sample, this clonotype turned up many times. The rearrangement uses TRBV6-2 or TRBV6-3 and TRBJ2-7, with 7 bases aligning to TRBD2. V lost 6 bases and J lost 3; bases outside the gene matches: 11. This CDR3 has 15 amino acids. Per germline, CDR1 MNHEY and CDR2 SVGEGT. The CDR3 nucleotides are TGTGCCAGCAGGGGGGGGAGCTTAAAAAACTACGAGCAGTACTTC. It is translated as CASRGGSLKNYEQYF.

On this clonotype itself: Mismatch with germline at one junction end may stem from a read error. The CDR3 sequence is CASQDPGNFYNEQFF. CDR3 coding DNA: TGCGCCAGCCAAGACCCGGGGAACTTTTACAATGAGCAGTTCTTC. V usage is TRBV5-6 and J usage is TRBJ2-1; D is possibly TRBD2 (5 bases). CDR3 length: 15 residues. Germline CDR1 and CDR2: SGHDT and YYEEEE. Supplemented by reference TRBV5-6 and TRBJ2-1, the full variable domain reads DAGVTQSPTHLIKTRGQQVTLRCSPKSGHDTVSWYQQALGQGPQFIFQYYEEEERQRGNFPDRFSGHQFPNYSSELNVNALLLGDSALYLCASQDPGNFYNEQFFGPGTRLTVL.

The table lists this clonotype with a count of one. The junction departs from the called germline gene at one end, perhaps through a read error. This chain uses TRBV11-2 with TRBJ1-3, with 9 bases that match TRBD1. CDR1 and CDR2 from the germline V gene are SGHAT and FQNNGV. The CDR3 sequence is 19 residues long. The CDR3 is CSSSSRPDRGAYSENTIYF. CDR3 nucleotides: TGTTCCAGCAGTTCACGCCCGGACAGGGGAGCGTACTCTGAAAACACCATATATTTT.

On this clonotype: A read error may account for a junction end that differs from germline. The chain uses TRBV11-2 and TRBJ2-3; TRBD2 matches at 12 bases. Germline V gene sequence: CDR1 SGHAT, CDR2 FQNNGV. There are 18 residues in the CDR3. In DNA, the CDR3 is TGTGCCTGCAGCTCCTGGACTAGCGGGACCGGTAGCACAGATACGCAGTATTTT. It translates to CACSSWTSGTGSTDTQYF.

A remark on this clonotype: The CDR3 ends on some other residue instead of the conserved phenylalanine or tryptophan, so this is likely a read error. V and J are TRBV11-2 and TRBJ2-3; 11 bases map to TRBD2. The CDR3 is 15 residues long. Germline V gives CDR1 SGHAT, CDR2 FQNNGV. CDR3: CTSSPGLAGPDTQYV. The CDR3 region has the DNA TGCACCAGCAGCCCTGGACTAGCGGGCCCAGATACGCAGTATGTT.

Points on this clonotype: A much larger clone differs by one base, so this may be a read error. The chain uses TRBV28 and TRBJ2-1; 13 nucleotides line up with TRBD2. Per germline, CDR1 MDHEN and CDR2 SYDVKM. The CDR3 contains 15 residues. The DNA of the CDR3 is TGTGGACTGACAACTTGGACTAGCGGGAGTAATGAGCAGTCCTTC. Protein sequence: CGLTTWTSGSNEQSF. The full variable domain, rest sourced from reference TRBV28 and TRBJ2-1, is DVKVTQSSRYLVKRTGEKVFLECVQDMDHENMFWYRQDPGLGLRLIYFSYDVKMKEKGDIPEGYSVSREKKERFSLILESASTNQTSMYLCGLTTWTSGSNEQSFGPGTRLTVL.

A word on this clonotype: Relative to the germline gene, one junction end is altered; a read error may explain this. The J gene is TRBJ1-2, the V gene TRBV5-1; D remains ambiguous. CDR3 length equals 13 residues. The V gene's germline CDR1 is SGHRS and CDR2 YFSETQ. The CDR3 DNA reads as TGCGCCAACAGCTTGTACGATTTCGAGGGCTACACCTTC. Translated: CANSLYDFEGYTF.